This is a list of T cell receptor beta chains from one sample in a study of OX40 agonist ivuxolimab in advanced cancers. Some clones are missing from TCRdb's copy, which holds only in-frame ones; the method was immunoSEQ multiplex PCR. This sample carries 70,000 or so clones, roughly 89% of them seen once, and the ten largest clones take less than 0.9%. The sample consisted of CD4+ or CD8+ T cells sorted from blood, taken in a trial of the OX40 agonist ivuxolimab. These receptors came from an adult with an advanced solid tumor such as melanoma, head and neck, liver or kidney cancer. Both conserved end residues are part of each CDR3. The order of the fields is D gene, CDR3 length, J gene, V gene, clone size, CDR3 protein, CDR3 DNA. A D gene is named only where the DNA matches it firmly. The size field is filled for only some rows; it gives once, few, many or a size class.

>TRBD1|15|TRBJ1-2|TRBV7-2|once
CASSFGQGAYYGYTF
TGTGCCAGCAGCTTCGGACAGGGGGCCTACTATGGCTACACCTTC
>NA|15|TRBJ2-5|TRBV15|NA
CATSRGVGDQETQYF
TGTGCCACCAGCAGAGGCGTGGGGGATCAAGAGACCCAGTACTTC
>NA|14|TRBJ2-5|TRBV6-5|NA
CASSYRGSDETQYF
TGTGCCAGCAGTTACCGGGGATCGGACGAGACCCAGTACTTC
>TRBD1|17|TRBJ2-6|TRBV27|NA
CASSKYRGSAGANVLTF
TGTGCCAGCAGTAAGTACAGGGGATCTGCTGGGGCCAACGTCCTGACTTTC
>NA|13|TRBJ2-5|TRBV30|NA
CAWSPPNGETQYF
TGTGCCTGGAGTCCCCCCAATGGGGAGACCCAGTACTTC
>TRBD1|16|TRBJ1-5|TRBV19|NA
CASSTTQGAVGQPQHF
TGTGCCAGTAGTACCACACAGGGGGCGGTTGGACAGCCCCAGCATTTT
>TRBD1|14|TRBJ1-4|TRBV7-9|medium-sized
CASSPGQGGEKLFF
TGTGCCAGCAGCCCGGGACAGGGAGGGGAAAAACTGTTTTTT
>TRBD1|14|TRBJ2-7|TRBV7-2|NA
CASSLDQGAGEQYF
TGTGCCAGCAGCTTAGATCAGGGGGCGGGCGAGCAGTACTTC
>NA|13|TRBJ1-1|TRBV6-1|NA
CASTYGENTEAFF
TGTGCCAGTACCTACGGTGAAAACACTGAAGCTTTCTTT
>NA|14|TRBJ2-5|TRBV2|NA
CASSGSRVEETQYF
TGTGCCAGCAGTGGATCTCGAGTGGAAGAGACCCAGTACTTC